Listed below are T cell receptor beta chains from one sample, sequenced in a study of CD8 T cells in ankylosing spondylitis. Each CDR3 protein gets one entry after TCRdb re-called the 5' RACE reads with MiXCR. In the table there are approximately 440,000 distinct CDR3 sequences, 15% to 20% of which are singletons. The sample consisted of blood, either unsorted or a sorted T cell fraction (not recorded which). The receptors come from a male donor with ankylosing spondylitis. Both conserved end residues are part of each CDR3. The D gene is left open where the match is weak. The size field is filled for only some rows; it gives once, few, many or a size class.

clone_size j_call v_call d_call cdr3_aa cdr3_nt
. TRBJ2-7 TRBV29-1 . CSVEGEKGSYEQYF TGCAGCGTTGAAGGGGAGAAGGGTTCCTACGAGCAGTACTTC
. TRBJ2-3 TRBV2 TRBD2 CASKAPSGNSDTQYF TGTGCCAGCAAAGCCCCTAGCGGGAACTCAGATACGCAGTATTTT
few TRBJ1-4 TRBV20-1 . CSARDPAGDEKLFF TGCAGTGCTAGAGATCCGGCAGGAGATGAAAAACTGTTTTTT
. TRBJ2-1 TRBV25-1 TRBD1 CASSEGGQGRHEQFF TGTGCCAGCAGTGAAGGCGGACAGGGAAGGCATGAGCAGTTCTTC
. TRBJ1-2 TRBV19 . CASSITPRSINYGYTF TGTGCCAGTAGTATTACCCCCCGCAGCATAAACTATGGCTACACCTTC
. TRBJ2-6 TRBV6-1 . CASESQVLGGANVLTF TGTGCCAGCGAGTCCCAGGTTCTGGGAGGGGCCAACGTCCTGACTTTC
. TRBJ1-1 TRBV7-3 . CASSLSLGTEAFF TGTGCCAGCAGCTTGTCTCTGGGCACTGAAGCTTTCTTT
. TRBJ2-1 TRBV20-1 TRBD2 CSASRLARYNEQFF TGCAGTGCTAGCCGACTAGCGCGATACAATGAGCAGTTCTTC
many TRBJ2-4 TRBV5-1 TRBD2 CASSSAGLAGKNIQYF TGCGCCAGCAGCTCCGCGGGACTAGCGGGAAAGAACATTCAGTACTTC
few TRBJ1-1 TRBV12-3/TRBV12-4 . CASSAYGTYPPKAFF TGTGCCAGCAGTGCCTACGGAACTTATCCCCCTAAAGCTTTCTTT
few TRBJ2-7 TRBV12-3/TRBV12-4 . CASSLHTTGEQYF TGTGCCAGCAGTTTACACACAACGGGGGAGCAGTACTTC
few TRBJ1-1 TRBV20-1 . CSASGGYLSNTEAFF TGCAGTGCTAGTGGGGGCTACCTTTCGAACACTGAAGCTTTCTTT
. TRBJ2-1 TRBV3-1 TRBD2 CASSPTIAGVPGDEQFF TGTGCCAGCAGCCCAACGATAGCGGGGGTCCCAGGGGATGAGCAGTTCTTC
once TRBJ1-2 TRBV6-2/TRBV6-3 TRBD1 CASSPGTGILNYGYTF TGTGCCAGCAGTCCCGGGACAGGGATTCTTAACTATGGCTACACCTTC
. TRBJ1-5 TRBV20-1 . CSARTLNQPQHF TGCAGTGCTAGGACACTCAATCAGCCCCAGCATTTT
few TRBJ2-1 TRBV20-1 TRBD2 CSARDRTSGKSSYNEQFF TGCAGTGCTAGAGATAGGACTAGCGGAAAGAGCTCCTACAATGAGCAGTTCTTC
. TRBJ2-1 TRBV29-1 . CSVERGATYNEQFF TGCAGCGTTGAGAGGGGGGCTACCTACAATGAGCAGTTCTTC
. TRBJ1-6 TRBV7-2 . CASSLHGGDNSPLHF TGTGCCAGCAGCTTACACGGGGGAGATAATTCACCCCTCCACTTT
. TRBJ2-2 TRBV5-1 . CASSLGDSNTGELFF TGCGCCAGCAGCTTGGGAGACTCCAACACCGGGGAGCTGTTTTTT
many TRBJ2-7 TRBV12-3/TRBV12-4 TRBD1 CASKRQGQFQQYF TGTGCCAGCAAACGACAGGGTCAGTTCCAGCAGTACTTC
few TRBJ1-2 TRBV19 TRBD1 CASNPGQGATYGYTF TGTGCCAGTAACCCGGGACAGGGGGCGACATATGGCTACACCTTC
few TRBJ2-7 TRBV7-9 . CASSANPPSYEQYF TGTGCCAGCAGCGCTAACCCTCCTTCCTACGAGCAGTACTTC
. TRBJ2-6 TRBV6-5 TRBD1 CASSLESGQGLSGANVLTF TGTGCCAGCAGTTTAGAGTCGGGACAGGGCCTCTCTGGGGCCAACGTCCTGACTTTC
many TRBJ1-2 TRBV5-6 . CASSLRGSVSNYGYTF TGTGCCAGCAGCTTGAGGGGCTCGGTGTCTAACTATGGCTACACCTTC
. TRBJ2-5 TRBV7-2 . CASRLVSQETQYF TGTGCCAGCAGACTGGTGTCCCAAGAGACCCAGTACTTC
many TRBJ1-4 TRBV6-1 . CASRIGQATNEKLFF TGTGCCAGCAGGATTGGACAAGCAACTAATGAAAAACTGTTTTTT
. TRBJ1-4 TRBV2 . CASMLQGEKLFF TGTGCCAGCATGCTCCAGGGGGAAAAACTGTTTTTT
. TRBJ2-7 TRBV11-2 . CASSLPPRTGTYEQYF TGTGCCAGCAGCTTACCTCCGAGGACTGGCACTTACGAGCAGTACTTC
. TRBJ1-4 TRBV15 . CATAEGREKLFF TGTGCCACCGCCGAGGGTCGGGAAAAACTGTTTTTT
few TRBJ2-2 TRBV2 TRBD2 CASSDPGLAGHTGELFF TGTGCCAGCAGTGACCCCGGACTAGCGGGGCACACCGGGGAGCTGTTTTTT
few TRBJ1-3 TRBV6-2/TRBV6-3 . CASTNGGAVSGNTIYF TGTGCCAGCACCAACGGGGGCGCCGTCTCTGGAAACACCATATATTTT
few TRBJ2-1 TRBV27 TRBD2 CASSRLITSGRENEQFF TGTGCCAGCAGTCGACTCATTACTAGCGGGAGGGAGAATGAGCAGTTCTTC
few TRBJ1-6 TRBV4-1 . CASSQAPGTWGSPLHF TGCGCCAGCAGCCAAGCCCCCGGGACGTGGGGTTCACCCCTCCACTTT
. TRBJ1-2 TRBV6-1 TRBD1 CASRTGGASGYTF TGTGCCAGCAGAACAGGGGGCGCTAGTGGCTACACCTTC
many TRBJ2-7 TRBV4-2 . CASSQERGYPYEQYF TGTGCCAGCAGCCAAGAGAGAGGGTATCCCTACGAGCAGTACTTC
many TRBJ1-2 TRBV12-3/TRBV12-4 TRBD1 CASSKGQTTYGYTF TGTGCCAGCAGTAAGGGACAGACCACCTATGGCTACACCTTC
many TRBJ1-1 TRBV5-1 . CASSLDLKGRNTEAFF TGCGCCAGCAGCCTGGATCTAAAAGGGAGGAACACTGAAGCTTTCTTT
. TRBJ2-1 TRBV12-3/TRBV12-4 . CASSRKGNEQFF TGTGCCAGCAGCCGAAAGGGGAATGAGCAGTTCTTC
many TRBJ2-7 TRBV10-3 . CAISGAGDEQYF TGTGCCATCAGTGGGGCAGGAGACGAGCAGTACTTC
few TRBJ2-4 TRBV3-1 . CASSQVGLYKNIQYF TGTGCCAGCAGCCAAGTCGGTTTATACAAAAACATTCAGTACTTC
. TRBJ2-7 TRBV6-5 . CASSYGVSSRKEYF TGTGCCAGCAGTTACGGCGTTTCTAGTAGGAAGGAGTACTTC
. TRBJ1-1 TRBV3-1 . CASSQVGEAFF TGTGCCAGCAGCCAAGTCGGTGAAGCTTTCTTT
. TRBJ2-1 TRBV7-6 . CASSLEPLDNEQFF TGTGCCAGCAGCTTAGAACCCCTAGACAATGAGCAGTTCTTC
few TRBJ2-6 TRBV25-1 . CASSDVSGANVLTF TGTGCCAGCAGTGACGTGTCCGGGGCCAACGTCCTGACTTTC
few TRBJ2-1 TRBV7-2 TRBD2 CASSFQAGAQFF TGTGCCAGCAGCTTCCAAGCGGGAGCGCAGTTCTTC
. TRBJ1-1 TRBV20-1 . CSARIAFLAFF TGCAGTGCTAGAATAGCCTTTCTGGCTTTCTTT
. TRBJ2-1 TRBV18 TRBD2 CASSRGLAGAIEQFF TGTGCCAGCTCACGTGGACTAGCGGGGGCAATTGAGCAGTTCTTC
many TRBJ1-5 TRBV4-1 . CASSHDIWGGSQPQHF TGCGCCAGCAGCCACGATATATGGGGTGGTAGTCAGCCCCAGCATTTT
. TRBJ2-5 TRBV7-9 . CASSPDRLQETQYF TGTGCCAGCAGCCCTGACAGGCTCCAAGAGACCCAGTACTTC
. TRBJ2-3 TRBV11-2 TRBD2 CASSLVSAGGGKKDTQYF TGTGCCAGCAGCTTAGTGTCGGCGGGAGGGGGGAAAAAAGATACGCAGTATTTT
. TRBJ1-1 TRBV7-2 . CASSSRRGSAEAFF TGTGCCAGCAGCTCCCGCCGTGGATCCGCTGAAGCTTTCTTT
. TRBJ1-3 TRBV20-1 . CSARVGNTIYF TGCAGTGCTAGAGTTGGAAACACCATATATTTT
. TRBJ1-3 TRBV18 TRBD1 CASSPTRDSGNTIYF TGTGCCAGCTCACCTACGAGGGACAGTGGAAACACCATATATTTT
. TRBJ1-1 TRBV20-1 TRBD1 CSAAPTGSLNTEAFF TGCAGTGCTGCCCCGACAGGGAGTTTGAACACTGAAGCTTTCTTT
few TRBJ1-1 TRBV14 . CASSQDLSGTEAFF TGTGCCAGCAGCCAAGATCTGAGTGGGACTGAAGCTTTCTTT
. TRBJ1-5 TRBV7-8 . CASSLTPRTENQPQHF TGTGCCAGCAGCTTAACCCCCCGGACAGAAAATCAGCCCCAGCATTTT
. TRBJ2-1 TRBV7-6 . CASSLQGMGGNEQFF TGTGCCAGCAGCTTACAGGGGATGGGGGGCAATGAGCAGTTCTTC
. TRBJ2-1 TRBV7-2 . CASSLAAKQFF TGTGCCAGCAGCTTAGCGGCCAAGCAGTTCTTC
few TRBJ1-2 TRBV6-1 . CASSTGTYYGYTF TGTGCCAGCAGTACCGGGACTTACTATGGCTACACCTTC
many TRBJ1-5 TRBV5-1 TRBD1 CASSPGQGHQPQHF TGCGCCAGCAGCCCGGGACAGGGGCACCAGCCCCAGCATTTT